Shown below are 17 T cell receptor beta chains from a single sample sequenced in a study of T cells in Graves' hyperthyroidism and ophthalmopathy. RNA transcripts provided the source from which TCR beta CDR3 regions were amplified. The TCR CDR3 was amplified in a first-round RT-PCR using the HTBI primer set. TCRdb passed the multiplex PCR reads through MiXCR, listing each CDR3 protein once. The table has approximately 430,000 distinct CDR3 sequences, about a sixth seen once. Sequenced sample: blood. The receptor set was obtained from a woman aged 18-35 years with Graves' hyperthyroidism.

The sample holds a few counts of this clonotype. The rearrangement joins TRBV18 to TRBJ2-1; unclear D gene. V was cut by 1 base and J by 3 bases, with 7 bases left in between. Germline loops: CDR1 KGHSH, CDR2 LQKENI. The CDR3 extends over 14 amino acids. The CDR3 here is CASSPQEYYNEQFF. The CDR3 region has the DNA TGTGCCAGCTCACCACAGGAGTACTACAATGAGCAGTTCTTC.

This clonotype was found a few times. The chain recombines TRBV10-3 with TRBJ1-3, with no clear D. The V gene's germline CDR1 is ENHRY and CDR2 SYGVKD. The CDR3 is 13 residues long. Trimming took off 3 bases at V and 0 bases at J, with 3 bases between the two ends. CDR3: CAISESSGNTIYF. In DNA, the CDR3 is TGTGCCATCAGTGAAAGCTCTGGAAACACCATATATTTT.

This clonotype occurred many times. J is TRBJ2-7 and V is TRBV7-9; unclear D gene. This CDR3 has 11 residues. The germline V gene has CDR1 SEHNR and CDR2 FQNEAQ (reference sequence). The V gene lost 1 base and the J gene lost 5 bases, with 3 bases spanning the gap. Here the CDR3 DNA reads TGTGCCAGCAGCTTAGTTAACGAGCAGTACTTC. Translated, it gives CASSLVNEQYF.

The gene calls are TRBV11-2 and TRBJ2-2; 9 bases line up with TRBD1. The CDR3 runs 12 residues. Germline CDR1 reads SGHAT; CDR2 reads FQNNGV. CDR3 nucleotides: TGTGCGGGACAGGGTAGGACCGGGGAGCTGTTTTTT. Translating it yields CAGQGRTGELFF.

Ten or more counts support this clonotype. This chain links TRBV18 with TRBJ1-2, with D maybe TRBD1 (5 bases). The CDR3 consists of 12 residues. Germline V gives CDR1 KGHSH, CDR2 LQKENI. The CDR3 nucleotides read TGTGCTACTGGCCTGGGGGGTGATGGCTACACCTTC. Amino acids: CATGLGGDGYTF.

In its sample, this clonotype was seen many times. The chain links TRBV4-1 to TRBJ1-5; D unresolved. Germline V gene sequence: CDR1 MGHRA, CDR2 YSYEKL. V lost 1 base and J 1 base, leaving 8 bases between the germline ends. The length of the CDR3 is 15 residues. The CDR3 DNA reads as TGCGCCAGCAGCCAAGGGGTACAAAGCAATCAGCCCCAGCATTTT. Residues: CASSQGVQSNQPQHF.

Only a few counts were recorded for this clonotype. This chain connects TRBV20-1 to TRBJ1-4, with a weak D call TRBD1 (6 bases). V gave up 0 bases and J gave up 1 base, with 15 bases separating them. Germline loops: CDR1 DFQATT, CDR2 SNEGSKA (reference sequence). The CDR3 is 17 amino acids. CDR3 nucleotides: TGCAGTGCTAGAGATCCAGCAGGGGTTCAAACTAATGAAAAACTGTTTTTT. Its translation is CSARDPAGVQTNEKLFF.

The V call is TRBV6-1, the J call TRBJ2-1, with 15 bases identical to TRBD2. The CDR3 runs 15 residues. CDR1 is MNHNS and CDR2 is SASEGT in the germline V gene. Trimming took 5 bases from V and 8 from J; bases not matched to a gene: 4. The CDR3: CASSRTSGGADEQFF. The DNA for the CDR3 is TGTGCCAGCAGTCGGACTAGCGGGGGGGCCGATGAGCAGTTCTTC.

This clonotype was recorded at least ten times. The chain carries TRBV5-1 and TRBJ2-7; no reliable D call. Trimming cost V 5 bases and J 3 bases, with 12 bases left between them. The germline V gene has CDR1 SGHRS and CDR2 YFSETQ. This CDR3 spans 13 amino acids. The CDR3 DNA reads TGCGCCAGCAGTTATGACACGGACTACGAGCAGTACTTC. It is translated as CASSYDTDYEQYF.

This clonotype was found many times. V and J are TRBV7-2 and TRBJ2-1; D may correspond to TRBD1 or TRBD2 (5 bases each). V lost 5 bases and J lost 4, with 12 bases in between. The CDR3 consists of 14 residues. Germline lookup yields CDR1 SGHTA and CDR2 FQGNSA. The CDR3: CASSDGTPYNEQFF. The CDR3 DNA is TGTGCCAGCAGCGACGGGACCCCTTACAATGAGCAGTTCTTC.

Ten or more counts support this clonotype. The rearrangement uses TRBV6-1 and TRBJ1-5; tentatively, D is TRBD1 (5 bases). The CDR3 loop spans 14 amino acids. Germline V gives CDR1 MNHNS, CDR2 SASEGT. Trimming took off 5 bases at V and 3 bases at J, with 11 bases between the two ends. CDR3 in DNA: TGTGCCAGCAGTCAGGGTAGGGTCAATCAGCCCCAGCATTTT. Residues: CASSQGRVNQPQHF.

This clonotype has a handful of counts. V is TRBV7-9 and J is TRBJ2-5; 7 nucleotides line up with TRBD1. J gave up 3 bases and V 5 bases, and 6 bases lay outside the gene matches. Germline loops: CDR1 SEHNR, CDR2 FQNEAQ (reference sequence). The CDR3 extends over 14 amino acids. CDR3 amino acids: CASSPGTAEETQYF. DNA of the CDR3: TGTGCCAGCAGCCCCGGGACAGCTGAAGAGACCCAGTACTTC.

There are many counts of this clonotype. The chain combines TRBV12-3 or TRBV12-4 with TRBJ1-6; D is perhaps TRBD1 (5 bases). The ends were cut back, 8 bases at V and 1 base at J, with 24 bases in the middle. The CDR3 is 19 amino acids. The CDR3 nucleotides are TGTGCCAGCCCCATTGGGCAGGGTGTAGGAAGGTCCTATAATTCACCCCTCCACTTT. This encodes CASPIGQGVGRSYNSPLHF.

The V call is TRBV7-2, the J call TRBJ1-5, with TRBD1 as a possible D gene (5 bases). Germline V gives CDR1 SGHTA, CDR2 FQGNSA. This CDR3 spans 13 amino acids. The V end lost 8 bases, the J end lost 7 bases, and 15 bases lay between the germline ends. This chain's CDR3 is CASGGGTSQPQHF. The DNA of the CDR3 is TGTGCCAGCGGGGGGGGTACATCCCAGCCCCAGCATTTT.

This clonotype has just a few counts. The chain combines TRBV18 with TRBJ2-7, with 10 bases matching TRBD2. V dropped 2 bases and J dropped 4; count of bases not matched to a gene: 14. CDR1 is KGHSH, CDR2 LQKENI, per germline. This CDR3 comprises 18 residues. Written as DNA, the CDR3 is TGTGCCAGCTCACCATATGGATCTAGCGGGAGAGCTAATTACGAGCAGTACTTC. Translation gives CASSPYGSSGRANYEQYF.

Comment on this clonotype: A much larger clone is a single base away; this may be a read error. This chain connects TRBV10-3 to TRBJ2-1; D not certain. The CDR3 consists of 12 residues. Germline CDR1 reads ENHRY; CDR2 reads SYGVKD. V dropped 3 bases and J dropped 13 bases, with 13 bases sitting between them. In nucleotides, the CDR3 is TGTGCCATCAGTGAAAAATGGGAAGTCCAGTTCTTC. It codes for CAISEKWEVQFF.

This clonotype has ten or more counts. V and J are TRBV5-1 and TRBJ1-6; maybe TRBD1 (6 bases). Germline CDR1 and CDR2: SGHRS and YFSETQ. V was clipped by 5 bases and J by 7 bases, with 19 bases between them. This CDR3 spans 16 amino acids. CDR3 in amino acids: CASSSRGGLQNSPLHF. CDR3 bases: TGCGCCAGCAGTTCGAGGGGGGGCCTCCAAAATTCACCCCTCCACTTT.